What follows describes a single TCR beta chain. As yet, its antigen is unknown. The data belong to a study of cytomegalovirus exposure and HLA in healthy donors. 13 Jbeta primers and 60 Vbeta primers were used for the PCR. Data came from immunoSEQ multiplex PCR; TCRdb stores just in-frame clones and leaves some out. The sample yields some 200,000 clones, around 68% seen once. CDR3 size: 11 residues. V was clipped by 7 bases and J by 6 bases, with 7 bases between them. Germline-derived CDR1 and CDR2 are MNHEY and SVGAGI. Whole-study findings and limits: The classifier, whose performance was assessed in both the original and validation cohorts, reportedly diagnosed cytomegalovirus status with high specificity and sensitivity. Association of a missense DCLRE1C variant with TCR beta V- and J-gene trimming was reported in a later analysis. The availability of immune exposure information extended only to CMV serostatus. Earlier findings revealed that most TCR beta V segments proved productive either about 87% or about 30% of the time.

V is TRBV6-5 and J is TRBJ2-1; D is uncertain. Sequencing was performed on PBMCs. The clonotype was recovered from a middle-aged man in good health and CMV-seronegative. CDR3 region: CASISLNEQFF. The DNA for the CDR3 is TGTGCCAGCATCTCACTCAATGAGCAGTTCTTC.